This T cell receptor beta chain was obtained from a study of T cells in Graves' hyperthyroidism and ophthalmopathy (dated by TCRdb to between 2019 and 2020). Turning to the overall study: To identify TCR V-J signatures that set the groups apart, the researchers used a discovery cohort of about a hundred patients, made up of under 50 with Graves' ophthalmopathy and 57 with stable Graves' hyperthyroidism. Prospective prediction of ophthalmopathy was tested in an independent validation cohort of some 20 hyperthyroidism patients and around 16 patients who later progressed to ophthalmopathy. For training and testing, the 100 or so patients in the discovery cohort were randomly divided in a 7:3 ratio. In addition, the study compared T-cell repertoires in thyroid tissue and in blood from six Graves' hyperthyroidism patients. After sampling, hyperthyroidism patients received methimazole starting at 30 mg daily, and ophthalmopathy patients received high-dose intravenous methylprednisolone. The paper reports TCR Vbeta CDR3 sequencing of approximately 130 peripheral blood samples: some 41 ophthalmopathy, 75 to 80 hyperthyroidism and roughly 17 progressor patients.

Any patient with an uncontrolled infection, another autoimmune disease, pregnancy or lactation was excluded. Diagnoses were based on clinical symptoms, serum thyroxine and TRAb, thyroid ultrasound and orbital computed tomography. Total RNA was extracted using Trizol reagent, and RNA quality was assessed on an Agilent 2100 Bioanalyzer. Amplification of TCR beta CDR3 regions was carried out from RNA transcripts. The TCR CDR3 was subjected to a first round of RT-PCR using the HTBI primer set and the Qiagen OneStep RT-PCR kit. A second multiplex PCR round built the libraries, followed by size selection and purification. Paired-end sequencing of the libraries was performed with 100 bp reads on an Illumina HiSeq2000. The authors processed their data as follows. SOAPnuke was used to process the raw data, removing reads that contained adapters or uncalled bases, had a mean Phred below 15, or lacked an exact match to the constant primer or identifier. High-quality paired reads were merged with COPE v1.2.5, and unique nucleotide sequences were defined as clonotypes. MiTCR v1.1 was used to align the clonotypes against IMGT TRBV, TRBD and TRBJ reference segments. The analysis was restricted to V-J combinations with a frequency above 0.0001, which together covered approximately 99% of the repertoires. A TCS score was defined as the ratio between F50 (clonal expansion) and ExV (chaos), using BLOSUM62-based TCRdist between CDR3 peptides within each V-J. Welch's t-statistics and random forest reduced roughly 540 V-J features to 13, which were used in a naive Bayes classifier (R e1071). The Morisita-Horn index was used to measure how similar the thyroid and blood repertoires were. TCRdb itself trimmed the public reads at Q25 with fastp, ran MiXCR and retained productive beta chains. Each entry merges the rows of one CDR3 protein and shows their most common DNA and genes. The V and J calls follow TCRdb's processing rather than the paper's. The sample table holds 500,000 to 600,000 distinct CDR3 sequences, of which 46% were seen once. The ten most abundant clones make up about 45% of the sample.

Broader findings and caveats from the paper: Blood samples also contained most of the expanded thyroid clonotypes (frequency above 0.001), which suggests that blood repertoires may reflect thyroid immune responses. In validation, the model predicted progression to ophthalmopathy with 55% to 71% sensitivity and about 72% specificity, a median of around 6.6 months before onset. No statistical method was used to fix the sample size in advance, and group allocation was not hidden from the investigators. A 13 V-J signature model separated ophthalmopathy from stable hyperthyroidism, with 87.88% sensitivity and about 81% specificity in cross-validation and 80%/75% in testing.

There are many counts of this clonotype. Its antigen remains unidentified. Per-nucleotide qualities are absent, and no much larger clonotype sits a single base away. The TCR sequence derives from an adult woman with Graves' disease, either hyperthyroidism or ophthalmopathy (not recorded which). The sequencing sample was made of peripheral blood or thyroid tissue (not recorded which).

The CDR3: CASKYRGNTEAFF. The DNA sequence follows: TGTGCCAGCAAGTACAGGGGGAACACTGAAGCTTTCTTT. The rearrangement joined TRBV6-2 or TRBV6-3 to TRBJ1-1; a stretch of 7 junction bases matches TRBD1. Here V drops 7 bases and J drops 1 base, and the junction holds 3 bases not matched to any gene. In the germline V gene, CDR1 corresponds to MNHEY and CDR2 to SVGEGT. Including the terminal cysteine and phenylalanine, the CDR3 comprises 13 residues. Just CDR3 DNA is preserved here, 39 bases in frame from base 1.